A selection of T cell receptor beta chains follows, all from one sample in a study of blood T cell repertoires in COVID-19. Here immunoSEQ multiplex PCR was the method, and the copy in TCRdb shows in-frame clones only, minus some. The sample holds about 180,000 clones, roughly 85% seen once. Sequenced input: peripheral blood. These receptors all stem from a man between 60 and 75 years old with acute or convalescent COVID-19. Each CDR3 is given with its conserved first and last residue. D genes are given only for firm matches.

J: TRBJ1-6
D: TRBD1
V: TRBV3-1/TRBV3-2
DNA: TGTGCCAGCGAAGACAGGGGAAATTCACCCCTCCACTTT
CDR3: CASEDRGNSPLHF

J: TRBJ2-3
D: TRBD1
V: TRBV5-6
DNA: TGTGCCAGCAGCCTGGGACAGGGACCGCAGTATTTT
CDR3: CASSLGQGPQYF

J: TRBJ1-1
D: TRBD1
V: TRBV10-3
DNA: TGTGCCATCAGTCCGGCAGGGGGCCATGGGGAAGCTTTCTTT
CDR3: CAISPAGGHGEAFF

J: TRBJ2-3
D: TRBD2
V: TRBV7-6
DNA: TGTGCCAGCAGCCCCGGACTAGCGGAGAGGCCAGATACGCAGTATTTT
CDR3: CASSPGLAERPDTQYF

J: TRBJ1-2
D: -
V: TRBV3-1/TRBV3-2
DNA: TGTGCCAGCAGGGGACAATCTCTTGGCTACACCTTC
CDR3: CASRGQSLGYTF

J: TRBJ2-6
D: TRBD1
V: TRBV9
DNA: TGTGCCAGCAAGGGGACAGGGAGAGGGGCCAACGTCCTGACTTTC
CDR3: CASKGTGRGANVLTF

J: TRBJ2-7
D: -
V: TRBV5-1
DNA: TGCGCCAGCAGCTTGGGTGATACAACCCACGAGCAGTACTTC
CDR3: CASSLGDTTHEQYF

J: TRBJ2-1
D: TRBD1
V: TRBV7-9
DNA: TGTGCCAGCAGCTGGGACAGGGGATCCTACAATGAGCAGTTCTTC
CDR3: CASSWDRGSYNEQFF

J: TRBJ1-6
D: -
V: TRBV6-5
DNA: TGTGCCAGCAGCCCAAACGGGGGGATACCACCCCTCCACTTT
CDR3: CASSPNGGIPPLHF

J: TRBJ2-1
D: TRBD1
V: TRBV3-1/TRBV3-2
DNA: TGTGCCAGCAGTCAGTTCAGGGGGCTCTCCTACAATGAGCAGTTCTTC
CDR3: CASSQFRGLSYNEQFF

J: TRBJ1-1
D: -
V: TRBV25-1
DNA: TGTGCCAGCAGTGTAGGGGATACTGAAGCTTTCTTT
CDR3: CASSVGDTEAFF